A single sample gave rise to the 26 T cell receptor beta chains below, sequenced in a study of T cells expressing NK-cell markers (dated by TCRdb to about 2020). The receptor library was made with 5' RACE. For sequencing, an Illumina HiSeq 2000 was employed. One entry per CDR3 protein sequence results from the TCRdb reprocessing of the reads, with DNA left out. For this sample, the table gives fewer than 400,000 distinct CDR3 sequences. The ten top clones hold around 5% of the sample. Sequences were obtained from blood T cells: a sorted CD56 or NKG2C T cell subset, CD4+ or CD8+ T cells, or bulk PBMC T cells (not recorded which). The receptors stem from a man aged 18-69 years in good health.

This chain uses TRBV12-3 or TRBV12-4 with TRBJ1-2. The CDR3 loop spans 13 amino acids. CDR3 loop: CASSAWAGYGYTF.

V usage is TRBV11-2 and J usage is TRBJ2-1. CDR1 is SGHAT and CDR2 is FQNNGV in the germline V gene. There are 14 residues in the CDR3. CDR3 amino acids: CASSPRRPHNEQFF.

This rearrangement joins TRBV6-1 to TRBJ2-3; with no DNA, the TCRdb D assignment of TRBD2 cannot be verified. CDR3 size: 15 residues. Germline V gene sequence: CDR1 MNHNS, CDR2 SASEGT. CDR3 sequence reads: CASTDGASGADTQYF.

The V call is TRBV20-1, the J call TRBJ1-6; the TCRdb D gene call, TRBD1, has no DNA to confirm it. Germline values: CDR1 DFQATT, CDR2 SNEGSKA (reference sequence). The CDR3 length is 15 residues. CDR3 sequence reads: CSARERGLGNSPLHF.

The chain uses TRBV28 and TRBJ2-3; TCRdb's D call of TRBD1 is untestable without DNA. Germline-derived CDR1 and CDR2 are MDHEN and SYDVKM. The CDR3 spans 17 residues. This chain's CDR3 is CASMGGFSPRSTDTQYF.

The chain joins TRBV7-2 to TRBJ2-3; TCRdb picks TRBD2, but there is no DNA to check that call. Per germline, CDR1 SGHTA and CDR2 FQGNSA. This CDR3 region has 17 residues. CDR3 loop: CASSPKGSGGPVDTQYF. The full variable domain, its missing parts supplied by reference TRBV7-2 and TRBJ2-3, is GAGVSQSPSNKVTEKGKDVELRCDPISGHTALYWYRQSLGQGLEFLIYFQGNSAPDKSGLPSDRFSAERTGGSVSTLTIQRTQQEDSAVYLCASSPKGSGGPVDTQYFGPGTRLTVL.

This chain connects TRBV7-2 to TRBJ2-3; the TCRdb call, TRBD1, lacks DNA for checking. From germline, CDR1 is SGHTA and CDR2 FQGNSA. This CDR3 spans 16 amino acids. CDR3 residues: CASGWRSAPPLNTQYF.

This chain joins TRBV5-1 and TRBJ2-3; TCRdb returns TRBD2, unconfirmable since there is no DNA. Germline CDR1 reads SGHRS; CDR2 reads YFSETQ. The CDR3 consists of 14 residues. The CDR3 loop is CASSLGQGRDTQYF.

The chain recombines TRBV6-4 with TRBJ2-5; lacking DNA, the TRBD1 call made by TCRdb goes unchecked. The CDR3 spans 16 residues. Germline V gene sequence: CDR1 MRHNA, CDR2 SNTAGT. The CDR3: CASSDSGQDRRETQYF.

V usage is TRBV10-3 and J usage is TRBJ1-2; TCRdb picks TRBD1, but there is no DNA to check that call. Germline CDR1 is ENHRY and CDR2 is SYGVKD. The CDR3 loop spans 18 amino acids. The CDR3 is CAISPSQGFKGEERGYTF.

This chain links TRBV21-1 with TRBJ2-7; as DNA is missing, the TRBD1 call by TCRdb cannot be tested. TRBV21-1 corresponds to a pseudogene. This CDR3 comprises 13 residues. CDR3 in amino acids: CASSRRGGYEQYF.

This chain connects TRBV5-4 to TRBJ2-5; TCRdb picks TRBD2, but there is no DNA to check that call. The CDR3 contains 16 residues. In germline, CDR1 is SGHNT, CDR2 YYREEE (reference sequence). This CDR3 is CASSLDLAGGQETQYF.

The rearrangement joins TRBV7-2 to TRBJ2-4; TCRdb selects TRBD2, and the lack of DNA leaves this call unchecked. The CDR3 totals 16 residues. Germline V CDR1 and CDR2: SGHTA, FQGNSA. CDR3: CASSLAVVGPENIQYF.

The V and J genes are TRBV5-1 and TRBJ2-3; TCRdb proposes TRBD1, but this gene call is untestable without DNA. Germline loops: CDR1 SGHRS, CDR2 YFSETQ. The length of the CDR3 is 17 residues. The CDR3 region is CASSQPGGGTSTDTQYF.

V is TRBV5-1 and J is TRBJ2-1; TCRdb picks TRBD1, but there is no DNA to check that call. CDR1 is SGHRS, CDR2 YFSETQ, per germline. CDR3 size: 15 residues. CDR3 amino acids: CASRLGTGDYNEQFF.

The V and J genes are TRBV2 and TRBJ2-3; the D gene TCRdb calls, TRBD2, cannot be checked with no DNA. The CDR3 runs to 14 residues. Germline V lookup: CDR1 SNHLY, CDR2 FYNNEI. The CDR3 is CASSPSDYTDTQYF.

This chain links TRBV9 with TRBJ2-3; TCRdb selects TRBD2, and the lack of DNA leaves this call unchecked. Germline V lookup: CDR1 SGDLS, CDR2 YYNGEE. This CDR3 spans 16 amino acids. CDR3 residues: CASSVGVLAGQDTQYF.

This chain uses TRBV18 with TRBJ2-7; TCRdb names TRBD1, which stays unverified in the absence of DNA. Germline loops: CDR1 KGHSH, CDR2 LQKENI. The CDR3 is made up of 15 amino acids. This chain's CDR3 is CASSPTTGVPSEQYF.

The V call is TRBV14, the J call TRBJ2-1. Germline lookup yields CDR1 SGHDN and CDR2 FVKESK. The CDR3 contains 14 residues. CDR3 sequence reads: CASSQDLKGNEQFF.

This chain links TRBV6-6 with TRBJ2-7. The germline V gene has CDR1 MNHNY and CDR2 SVGAGI (reference sequence). The CDR3 is 13 amino acids. CDR3 protein: CASSYDYENEQYF.

The chain combines TRBV2 with TRBJ2-7. In germline, CDR1 is SNHLY, CDR2 FYNNEI. The CDR3 contains 13 residues. CDR3: CASNSDRTYEQYF.

V is TRBV4-2 and J is TRBJ2-5; TCRdb's D call of TRBD2 is untestable without DNA. The CDR3 is 17 amino acids. Germline CDR1 reads LGHNA; CDR2 reads YNFKEQ. CDR3 region: CASSQDIGSGGAQTQYF.

The chain recombines TRBV3-1 with TRBJ2-5; absent DNA, TCRdb's TRBD1 call cannot be checked. Germline values: CDR1 LGHDT, CDR2 YNNKEL (reference sequence). The CDR3 contains 15 residues. CDR3 sequence: CASSARQGGYETQYF.

This sequence joins TRBV6-5 and TRBJ1-6. The CDR3 has 13 residues. The V gene's germline CDR1 is MNHEY and CDR2 SVGAGI. The CDR3: CASSYSDNSPLHF.

The J gene is TRBJ2-7, the V gene TRBV9; TCRdb outputs TRBD1, but without DNA this stays unchecked. This CDR3 spans 14 amino acids. Looked up from germline, CDR1 is SGDLS and CDR2 is YYNGEE. The CDR3 protein is CASSVGGGPSEQYF.

This chain uses TRBV5-1 with TRBJ2-4; no DNA is available, so the TRBD2 call from TCRdb remains unchecked. The CDR3 sequence is 14 residues long. Germline V lookup: CDR1 SGHRS, CDR2 YFSETQ. CDR3 sequence: CASSFSPAQEIQYF.